The clone carrying this TCR beta chain was picked up a small number of times. No antigen is known for it. Purity (above 98%) was reached by all sorted populations. This sample is drawn from a study of beta chain features in type 1 diabetes. Study-level points and caveats: In every one of the four CD4+ subsets, TCRB CDR3s were moderately but significantly shorter in Type 1 diabetes patients. HLA effects on TCRB rearrangement stayed unresolved here.

The CDR3 spans 17 residues. Germline V gives CDR1 SGHRS, CDR2 YFSETQ. J gave up 2 bases and V 6 bases, and 11 bases lay outside the gene matches. Expressed TCRB transcripts got sequenced, as all isolated RNA was reverse transcribed. Produced via immunoSEQ multiplex PCR; TCRdb's table is partial and in-frame only. The sample contains 300,000 to 350,000 clones, approximately 15% of which appear only once. Source material: naive CD4+ T cells from blood. V gene TRBV5-1 combines with J gene TRBJ2-6; the match to TRBD1 covers 7 bases. The sequence derives from a woman between 18 and 29 years old with type 1 diabetes. The CDR3 region has the DNA TGCGCCAGCAAAGGGGTCAACAGGGGCCCTGGGGCCAACGTCCTGACTTTC. This codes for CASKGVNRGPGANVLTF.